This T cell receptor beta chain was profiled in a study of CD8+ T cells in alopecia areata. TCR sequencing used cDNA made by reverse transcription of extracted RNA. The table came from immunoSEQ multiplex PCR; TCRdb's copy has only in-frame clones and leaves some out. The repertoire has some 210,000 clones, around 65% of them found once; the top ten carry 0.95% to 1.5%. Treatment denoted: oral pan-JAK inhibitor, 5-10 mg twice daily. This CDR3 comprises 19 residues. Germline V gene lookup returns CDR1 LGHNA and CDR2 YSLEER. J lost 0 bases, V lost 2 bases, and 11 bases had no gene match. V is TRBV4-3 and J is TRBJ2-2; 8 bases align to TRBD1. The origin of this receptor is a human donor with alopecia areata. Sample: CD4+ T cells sorted from blood, taken at week 44, from a patient treated with tofacitinib. CDR3 region: CASSQSGLGQGSNTGELFF. In DNA form, the CDR3 reads TGCGCCAGCAGCCAATCGGGACTTGGACAGGGTTCGAACACCGGGGAGCTGTTTTTT.